This T cell receptor beta chain was retrieved from a study of T cells in Graves' hyperthyroidism and ophthalmopathy. Broader study findings: Onset of ophthalmopathy came a median roughly 6.9 months after the model predicted it.

TCR beta CDR3 regions were amplified from RNA transcripts. RT-PCR in the first round (using the HTBI primer set) targeted the TCR CDR3. One entry per CDR3 protein, called by TCRdb with MiXCR from the multiplex PCR reads. The table lists approximately 600,000 distinct CDR3 sequences, around 20% of them singletons. Reasons for excluding patients were uncontrolled infection, other autoimmune disease, pregnancy or lactation. Looked up from germline, CDR1 is DFQATT and CDR2 is SNEGSKA (reference sequence). The CDR3 sequence is 14 residues long. As for this clonotype: Its antigen is currently unknown. The junction shows a germline mismatch at one end, possibly a read error.

The V and J genes are TRBV20-1 and TRBJ2-7; no firm D call. The receptor comes from a man in his thirties or forties with Graves' ophthalmopathy. What was sequenced was blood. This chain's CDR3 is CRARAGLDTYEQYF. The CDR3 DNA follows: TGCAGAGCTAGAGCTGGGCTAGATACCTACGAGCAGTACTTC.